This TCR beta chain originates from a study of beta chain features in type 1 diabetes. The whole isolated RNA underwent reverse transcription, so sequencing captured expressed TCRB transcripts. TCRdb's table, derived via immunoSEQ multiplex PCR, lists solely in-frame clones and lacks some. The sample carries roughly 610,000 clones, 15% to 18% recorded once. The CDR3 length is 13 residues. V trimming: 10 bases; J trimming: 6 bases; junction bases outside the gene matches: 9. The clonotype was recovered from a man aged 18 to 30 in good health. Sequenced sample: naive CD4+ T cells from blood. The rearrangement uses TRBV23-1 and TRBJ2-1, with TRBD2 matching 7 bases. TRBV23-1 is filed as an ORF, its function uncertain. The CDR3 protein is CATGGRASNEQFF. The CDR3 bases are TGCGCCACTGGTGGGAGGGCCTCCAATGAGCAGTTCTTC.